This T cell receptor (beta chain) was captured in a study of radiation and T cells in renal cell carcinoma. Described time point: blood 4 weeks post-SBRT, at nephrectomy. The treatment: 15 Gy SBRT to primary tumor, nephrectomy 4 weeks later. This table comes from immunoSEQ multiplex PCR, and its TCRdb copy is limited to in-frame clones, with some not included. The data contain tens of thousands of clones, more than 65% of them singletons. Germline lookup yields CDR1 MNHNS and CDR2 SASEGT. The V gene end was trimmed by 7 bases and the J gene end by 7 bases; junction bases not matched to a gene: 10. The length of the CDR3 is 14 residues.

Specimen: blood, collected from a patient whose treatment included radiotherapy and nephrectomy. The rearrangement uses TRBV6-1 and TRBJ1-5; 7 bases map to TRBD1. The TCR originated in a man between 60 and 75 years old with renal cell carcinoma. This CDR3 is CASTPGQQWQPQHF. CDR3 DNA: TGTGCCAGCACTCCGGGACAGCAGTGGCAGCCCCAGCATTTT.